The clone carrying this TCR beta chain showed up just a few times. Using its own MiXCR run on the 5' RACE reads, TCRdb lists one record per CDR3 protein. The sample includes some 760,000 distinct CDR3 sequences, 15% to 20% of them seen just once. This sample was taken from a study of identical twins. The CDR3 covers 16 residues. Trimming removed 3 bases at V and 0 bases at J, with 15 bases between. Germline lookup yields CDR1 ENHRY and CDR2 SYGVKD. The sample was also linked to a second study, of T cells expressing NK-cell markers. As reported in that work: A handful of donors likewise had their CD3+CD56-NKG2C+ fraction led by these clonotypes.

This receptor was taken from a woman between 18 and 30 years old in good health. The sequencing sample was made of PBMCs. The J gene is TRBJ2-7, the V gene TRBV10-3, with a possible D match to TRBD1 (5 bases). CDR3 coding DNA: TGTGCCATCAGTGACGGCCCCCTAGGGGCCTCCTACGAGCAGTACTTC. Translation: CAISDGPLGASYEQYF.